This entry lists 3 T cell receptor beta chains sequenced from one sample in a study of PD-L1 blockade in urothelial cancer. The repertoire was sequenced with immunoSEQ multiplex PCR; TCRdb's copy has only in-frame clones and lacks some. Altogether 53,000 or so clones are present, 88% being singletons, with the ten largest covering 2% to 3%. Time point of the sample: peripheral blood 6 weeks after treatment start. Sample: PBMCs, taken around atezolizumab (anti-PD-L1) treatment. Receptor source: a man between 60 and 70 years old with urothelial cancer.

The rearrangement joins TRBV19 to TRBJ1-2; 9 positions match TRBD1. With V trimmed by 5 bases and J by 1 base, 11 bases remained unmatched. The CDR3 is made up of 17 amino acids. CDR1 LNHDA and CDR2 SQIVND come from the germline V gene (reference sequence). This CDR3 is CASSRLQGALGNYGYTF. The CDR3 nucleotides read TGTGCCAGTAGTCGCCTACAGGGGGCACTCGGTAACTATGGCTACACCTTC.

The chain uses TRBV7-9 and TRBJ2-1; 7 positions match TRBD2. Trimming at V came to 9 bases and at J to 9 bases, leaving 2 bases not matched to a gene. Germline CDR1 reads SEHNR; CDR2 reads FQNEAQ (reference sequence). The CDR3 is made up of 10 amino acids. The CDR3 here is CASGGGEQFF. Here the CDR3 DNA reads TGTGCCAGTGGGGGGGGTGAGCAGTTCTTC.

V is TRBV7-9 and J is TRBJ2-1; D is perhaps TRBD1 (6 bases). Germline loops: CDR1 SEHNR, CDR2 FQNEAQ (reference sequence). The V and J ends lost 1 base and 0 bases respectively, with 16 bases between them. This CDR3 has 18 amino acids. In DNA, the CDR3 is TGTGCCAGCAGCTTAGGGTTTACAGGGCGAAGCTCCTACAATGAGCAGTTCTTC. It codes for CASSLGFTGRSSYNEQFF.